This T cell receptor beta chain came from a study of blood T cell repertoires in COVID-19. Study summary: Whether acute or convalescent, the COVID-19 samples came from the United States, Italy and Spain. In each case, the material was cDNA or gDNA derived from T cells, B-cell-depleted T cells, or PBMCs.

Per the original methods: Scientists estimated how many nucleated cells there were by amplifying reference gene primers. Libraries were prepared by immunoSEQ multiplex PCR; TCRdb keeps only in-frame clonotypes and omits some of them. V and J calls and clone size are those listed in that table; D and trimming were worked out from the DNA. The data contain about 160,000 clones, approximately 75% of them seen just once; the ten biggest clones take up 9.5% to 13%. Germline V gives CDR1 LGHNT, CDR2 FRNRAP. Trimming at V came to 0 bases and at J to 5 bases, leaving 8 bases not matched to a gene. CDR3 size: 16 residues. In its sample, this clone was seen once.

This chain uses TRBV12-5 with TRBJ2-5; 8 positions match TRBD1. The receptor was derived from a human donor in a cohort sampled during active COVID-19. Sequenced: peripheral blood. The CDR3 spells CASGLVRTGLRETQYF. CDR3 in DNA: TGTGCTAGTGGTTTGGTAAGGACAGGGTTAAGGGAGACCCAGTACTTC.